Listed below are T cell receptor beta chains from one sample, sequenced in a study of cytomegalovirus exposure and HLA in healthy donors. Profiled with immunoSEQ multiplex PCR; TCRdb holds only in-frame clones, not every one. Of 53,000 or so clones listed, more than 70% are singletons. The specimen was PBMCs. Receptors originate from a man aged 25 to 40 in good health and CMV-seropositive. Both conserved end residues are part of each CDR3.

V,CDR3
TRBV7-2,CASSFFPSHYSLDTEAFF
TRBV7-8,CASSLDLWRAGYEQYF
TRBV5-1,CASSTTTGELFF
TRBV30,CAWSVPDRSNSPLHF
TRBV7-9,CASSSGTNPYEQYF
TRBV7-8,CASSLARGSGYEQYF
TRBV5-1,CASSSLRDRGGSDTQYF
TRBV29-1,CSVERGEGETQYF
TRBV15,CATSRESIRAGGFYEQYF
TRBV6-5,CASSYSPGLKDNEQFF
TRBV15,CATSRERQGNSPLHF
TRBV27,CAVERGGRKETQYF
TRBV19,CASSPDTTNWQFF
TRBV5-1,CASRTQGQNTEAFF
TRBV4-3,CASSHTPPGQVNEKLFF
TRBV4-1,CASSSYFSGANVLTF
TRBV7-8,CASSPDRAGYTF
TRBV2,CASRPGTGLNSGMRTEAFF
TRBV6-5,CASSYTYSGPLHF
TRBV5-6,CASSRVGLAGDSSYNEQFF
TRBV7-9,CASSRQGAALAAFF
TRBV4-1,CASSQESPGSYEQYF
TRBV7-6,CASSVQNPYEQYF
TRBV27,CASSLSKGVLTDTQYF
TRBV15,CATSNRATYEQYF
TRBV9,CASSGRHLPTDTQYF
TRBV27,CASSLTGAGGAFF
TRBV2,CASGRELREKLFF
TRBV11-3,CASSSGTANTGELFF
TRBV29-1,CSVIRPLQGGGNTIYF
TRBV5-1,CASSEVARGGYTF
TRBV7-3,CASSSYGGSSYEQYF
TRBV7-9,CASSLGGGSSYTF
TRBV28,CASLGNEQFF
TRBV7-9,CASSLEDIANYGYTF
TRBV6-4,CASSDGTSTDTQYF
TRBV2,CASSEGHHTDTQYF
TRBV5-5,CASSLRALNTGELFF
TRBV29-1,CSVDRGEGYTF
TRBV6-1,CASSPGSPGTEAFF
TRBV6-5,CATGGGLGTEAFF
TRBV28,CASSLVQGPEAFF
TRBV29-1,CSVTTPGQGNQPQHF
TRBV29-1,CSVRSGTANNSPLHF
TRBV6-5,CASREGQGYEKLFF
TRBV11-2,CASGKPEQGQNTEAFF
TRBV11-2,CASSRTSGGNTGELFF
TRBV19,CASSIRARTGSNQPQHF
TRBV9,CASSRGTGRNEQFF
TRBV18,CASSPGQAPQPQHF
TRBV7-2,CASSLRGTSVLETQYF
TRBV19,CASSIGLSNYGYTF
TRBV7-9,CASSNTTGIQRSQPQHF
TRBV2,CASSGTGGHDFF
TRBV7-8,CASSLAHYQSGNTEAFF
TRBV27,CASSLSPGARWKLFF
TRBV9,CASSHGQGSANTGELFF
TRBV27,CASSLGEGQKYNEQFF
TRBV6-6,CASSPGQGVTEAFF
TRBV19,CASSIEDRAGQPQHF